The sequence of this T cell receptor beta chain was determined in a study of CD8 T cells in Susac syndrome. Overall study results and limits: Peak Susac CD8+ clonal expansion occurred in TEMRA cells and active patients.

Random hexamers were used to reverse transcribe roughly 0.45 to 1 ug of RNA. Coverage of TCR beta CDR3 amplification by immunoSEQ multiplex PCR extended to 54 Vbeta and 13 Jbeta. TCRdb processed the immunoSEQ multiplex PCR reads anew with MiXCR; each CDR3 protein has one entry. This sample has around 110,000 distinct CDR3 sequences, with roughly 94% found just once. Germline lookup yields CDR1 MGHRA and CDR2 YSYEKL. V was cut by 4 bases and J by 7 bases, with 14 bases left in between. CDR3 length: 14 amino acids. Details on this clonotype: No antigen is known for it.

The V call is TRBV4-1, the J call TRBJ2-1; D not certain. Sequenced material: CD8+ T cells from PBMCs. This clonotype was obtained from a human donor with Susac syndrome. DNA for the CDR3: TGCGCCAGCAGCCCGCGACTTCAGATTAATGAGCAGTTCTTC. Translation: CASSPRLQINEQFF.